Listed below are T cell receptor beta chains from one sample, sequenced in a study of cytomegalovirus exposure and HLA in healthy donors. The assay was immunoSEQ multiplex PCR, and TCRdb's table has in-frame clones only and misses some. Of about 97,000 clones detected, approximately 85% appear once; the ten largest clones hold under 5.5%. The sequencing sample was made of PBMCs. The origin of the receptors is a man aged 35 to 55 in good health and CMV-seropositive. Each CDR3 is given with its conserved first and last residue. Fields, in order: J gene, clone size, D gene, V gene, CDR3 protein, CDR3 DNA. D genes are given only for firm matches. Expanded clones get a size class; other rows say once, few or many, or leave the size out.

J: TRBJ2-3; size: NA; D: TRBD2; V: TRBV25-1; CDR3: CASSGGGRTDTQYF; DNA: TGTGCCAGCAGTGGGGGGGGTCGCACAGATACGCAGTATTTT
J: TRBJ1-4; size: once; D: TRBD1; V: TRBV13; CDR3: CASSIRQGRTNEKLFF; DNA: TGTGCCAGCAGCATAAGACAGGGGAGGACTAATGAAAAACTGTTTTTT
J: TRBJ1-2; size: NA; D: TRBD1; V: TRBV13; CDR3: CASSLGGQASNYGYTF; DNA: TGTGCCAGCAGCTTAGGGGGACAGGCCTCTAACTATGGCTACACCTTC
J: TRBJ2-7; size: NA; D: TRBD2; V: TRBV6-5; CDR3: CASRDLGTSYEQYF; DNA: TGTGCCAGCAGGGACCTCGGGACTAGCTACGAGCAGTACTTC
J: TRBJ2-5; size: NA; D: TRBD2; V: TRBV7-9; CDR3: CASSLGLAGTREETQYF; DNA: TGTGCCAGCAGCTTAGGTCTAGCGGGGACCAGAGAAGAGACCCAGTACTTC
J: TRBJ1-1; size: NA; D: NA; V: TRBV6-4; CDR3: CASSSSGQTLNTEAFF; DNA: NA
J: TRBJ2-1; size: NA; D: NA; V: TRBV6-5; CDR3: CASSRVDNEQFF; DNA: TGTGCCAGCAGCAGGGTAGACAATGAGCAGTTCTTC
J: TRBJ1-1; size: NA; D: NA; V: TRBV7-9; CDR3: CASSSHTGNTEAFF; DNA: TGTGCCAGCAGCTCCCACACAGGGAACACTGAAGCTTTCTTT
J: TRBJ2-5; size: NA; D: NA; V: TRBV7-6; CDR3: CASSAQFETQYF; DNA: TGTGCCAGCAGCGCCCAGTTTGAGACCCAGTACTTC
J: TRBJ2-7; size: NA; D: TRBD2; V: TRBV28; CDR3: CASSVVAGGAYEQYF; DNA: TGTGCCAGCAGTGTTGTTGCGGGGGGGGCTTACGAGCAGTACTTC
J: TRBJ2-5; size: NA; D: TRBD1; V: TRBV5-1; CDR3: CASSLAGTGEETQYF; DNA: TGCGCCAGCAGCTTGGCCGGGACAGGGGAAGAGACCCAGTACTTC
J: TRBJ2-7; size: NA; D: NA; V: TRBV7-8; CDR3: CASKVDSYEQYF; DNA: TGTGCCAGCAAAGTTGACAGCTACGAGCAGTACTTC
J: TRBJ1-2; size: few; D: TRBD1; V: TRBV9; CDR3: CASSVGTGAYGYTF; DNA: TGTGCCAGCAGCGTGGGGACAGGGGCATATGGCTACACCTTC
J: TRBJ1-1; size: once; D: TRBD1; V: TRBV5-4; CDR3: CASSLTGGTEAFF; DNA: TGTGCCAGCAGCTTGACAGGGGGGACTGAAGCTTTCTTT
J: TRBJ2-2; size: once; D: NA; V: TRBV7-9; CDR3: CSSSSGQGFTGELFF; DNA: TGTTCCAGCAGCTCCGGCCAGGGCTTCACCGGGGAGCTGTTTTTT
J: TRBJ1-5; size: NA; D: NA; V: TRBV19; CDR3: CASSIDRFNQPQHF; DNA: TGTGCCAGTAGTATAGACAGGTTCAATCAGCCCCAGCATTTT
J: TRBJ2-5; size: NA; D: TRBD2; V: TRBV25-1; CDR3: CASSEDPGLAGTQYF; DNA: TGTGCCAGCAGTGAAGACCCGGGACTAGCGGGGACCCAGTACTTC
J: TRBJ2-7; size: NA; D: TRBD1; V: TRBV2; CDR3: CASSEGQGHYEQYF; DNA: TGTGCCAGCAGTGAGGGACAGGGCCACTACGAGCAGTACTTC
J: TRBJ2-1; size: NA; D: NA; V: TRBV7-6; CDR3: CASSLDGGAYNEQFF; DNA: TGTGCCAGCAGCTTAGACGGGGGTGCATACAATGAGCAGTTCTTC
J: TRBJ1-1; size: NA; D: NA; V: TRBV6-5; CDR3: CASSYSGRSLTEAFF; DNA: TGTGCCAGCAGTTACTCAGGCAGGTCACTCACTGAAGCTTTCTTT
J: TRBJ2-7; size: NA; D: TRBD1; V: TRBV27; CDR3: CASSAWTGSSYEQYF; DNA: TGTGCCAGCAGTGCTTGGACAGGGAGCTCCTACGAGCAGTACTTC
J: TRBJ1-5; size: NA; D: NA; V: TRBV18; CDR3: CASSPQSGRYQPQHF; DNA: TGTGCCAGCTCACCACAATCAGGGCGGTACCAGCCCCAGCATTTT
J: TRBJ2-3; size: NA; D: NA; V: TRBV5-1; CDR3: CASSLVGGRDTQYF; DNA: TGCGCCAGCAGCCTGGTGGGGGGGCGAGATACGCAGTATTTT
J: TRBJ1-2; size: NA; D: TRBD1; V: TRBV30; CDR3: CAWSGGDRVPLTYGYTF; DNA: TGTGCCTGGAGTGGGGGCGACAGGGTTCCCCTAACCTATGGCTACACCTTC
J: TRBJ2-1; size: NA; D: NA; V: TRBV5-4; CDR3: CASSRLGRGYNEQFF; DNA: TGTGCCAGCAGCCGACTAGGCCGGGGATACAATGAGCAGTTCTTC
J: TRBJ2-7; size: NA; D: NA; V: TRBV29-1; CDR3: CSVVGTALVYSRQYF; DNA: TGCAGCGTTGTCGGAACAGCCCTCGTTTATTCGCGGCAGTACTTC
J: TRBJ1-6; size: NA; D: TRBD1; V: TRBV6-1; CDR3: CASSETGIPNSPLHF; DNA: TGTGCCAGCAGTGAGACAGGGATCCCTAATTCACCCCTCCACTTT
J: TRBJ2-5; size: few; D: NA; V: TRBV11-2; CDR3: CASSAYTTGLGETQYF; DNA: TGTGCCAGCAGCGCCTACACGACAGGTTTGGGGGAGACCCAGTACTTC
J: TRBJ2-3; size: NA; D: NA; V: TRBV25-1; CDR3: CASWGPKSADTQYF; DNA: TGTGCCAGCTGGGGCCCTAAGTCCGCAGATACGCAGTATTTT
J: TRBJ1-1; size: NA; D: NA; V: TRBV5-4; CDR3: CASSLSTAGNTEAFF; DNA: TGTGCCAGCAGCTTGTCGACGGCAGGGAACACTGAAGCTTTCTTT
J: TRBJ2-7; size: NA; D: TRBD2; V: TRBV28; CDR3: CASRRTSGYEQYF; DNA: TGTGCCAGCAGGAGGACTAGCGGCTACGAGCAGTACTTC
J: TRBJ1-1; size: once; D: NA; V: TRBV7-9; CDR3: CASGGNTEAFF; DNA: TGTGCCAGCGGAGGGAACACTGAAGCTTTCTTT
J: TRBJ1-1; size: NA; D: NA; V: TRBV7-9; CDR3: CASSSPPRAEAFF; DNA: TGTGCCAGCAGCTCCCCACCCCGGGCTGAAGCTTTCTTT
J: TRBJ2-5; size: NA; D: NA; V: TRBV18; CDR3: CASSPSAIRGTQYF; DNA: TGTGCCAGCTCACCTTCGGCCATCCGCGGGACCCAGTACTTC
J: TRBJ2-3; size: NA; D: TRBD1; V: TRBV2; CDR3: CASRGDRGWRGGTHTQYF; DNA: TGTGCCAGCAGGGGGGACAGGGGCTGGCGGGGTGGCACACATACGCAGTATTTT
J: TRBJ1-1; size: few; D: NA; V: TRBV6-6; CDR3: CASSGGGTEAFF; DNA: TGTGCCAGCAGTGGGGGGGGCACTGAAGCTTTCTTT
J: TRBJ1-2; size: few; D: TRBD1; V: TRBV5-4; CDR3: CASSTIQGAWGYTF; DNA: TGTGCCAGCAGCACCATACAGGGGGCCTGGGGCTACACCTTC
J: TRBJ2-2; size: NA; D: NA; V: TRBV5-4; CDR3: CASSPPSNTGELFF; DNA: TGTGCCAGCAGCCCCCCATCGAACACCGGGGAGCTGTTTTTT
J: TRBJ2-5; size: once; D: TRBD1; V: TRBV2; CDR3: CASSLTGLKTQYF; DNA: TGTGCCAGCAGCCTGACAGGGTTAAAGACCCAGTACTTC
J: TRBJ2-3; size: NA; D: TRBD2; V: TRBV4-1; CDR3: CASSQRGGRSTDTQYF; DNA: TGCGCCAGCAGCCAACGCGGGGGGCGAAGCACAGATACGCAGTATTTT
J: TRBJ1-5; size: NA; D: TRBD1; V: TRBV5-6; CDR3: CASSQGTGNSNQPQHF; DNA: TGTGCCAGCAGCCAAGGGACAGGTAATAGCAATCAGCCCCAGCATTTT
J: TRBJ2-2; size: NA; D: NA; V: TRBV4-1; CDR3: CASSQDYGTGELFF; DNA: TGCGCCAGCAGCCAAGATTACGGCACCGGGGAGCTGTTTTTT
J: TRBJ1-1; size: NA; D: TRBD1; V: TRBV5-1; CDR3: CASSLDRGTTEAFF; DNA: TGCGCCAGCAGCTTGGACAGGGGGACCACTGAAGCTTTCTTT
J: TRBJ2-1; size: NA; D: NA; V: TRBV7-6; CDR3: CASSLTRRGGIPYNEQFF; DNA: TGTGCCAGCAGCTTAACGAGGAGGGGGGGGATCCCCTACAATGAGCAGTTCTTC
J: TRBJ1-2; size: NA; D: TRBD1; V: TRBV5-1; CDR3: CASSLTGGRVWTF; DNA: TGCGCCAGCAGCTTGACAGGGGGCCGCGTTTGGACCTTC
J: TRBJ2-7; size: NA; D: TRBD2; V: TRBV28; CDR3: CASSLILAGSSAEQYF; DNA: TGTGCCAGCAGTCTCATCTTAGCGGGGTCTTCCGCCGAGCAGTACTTC
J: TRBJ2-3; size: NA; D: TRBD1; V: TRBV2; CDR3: CASSDSGQGWSTDTQYF; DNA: TGTGCCAGCAGTGATTCGGGACAGGGGTGGAGCACAGATACGCAGTATTTT
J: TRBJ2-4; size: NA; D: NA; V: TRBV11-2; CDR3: CASSLETGLAVNIQYF; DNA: TGTGCCAGCAGCTTAGAGACAGGTCTTGCTGTGAACATTCAGTACTTC
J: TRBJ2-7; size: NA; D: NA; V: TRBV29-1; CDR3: CSVETGRGTFEQYF; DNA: TGCAGCGTTGAAACGGGACGGGGGACCTTCGAGCAGTACTTC
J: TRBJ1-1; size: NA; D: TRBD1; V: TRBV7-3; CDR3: CASSPQGGNTEAFF; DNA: TGTGCCAGCAGCCCCCAGGGGGGGAACACTGAAGCTTTCTTT
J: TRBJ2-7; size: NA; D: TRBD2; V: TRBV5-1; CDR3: CASRVSGTSDHEQYF; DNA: TGCGCCAGCAGGGTAAGCGGGACTAGCGACCACGAGCAGTACTTC
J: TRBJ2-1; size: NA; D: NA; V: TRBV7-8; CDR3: CASSLDSQGNEQFF; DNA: TGTGCCAGCAGCTTAGACAGCCAAGGCAATGAGCAGTTCTTC
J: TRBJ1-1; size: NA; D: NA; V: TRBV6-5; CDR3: CASSYGGGTEAFF; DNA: TGTGCCAGCAGTTACGGGGGGGGCACTGAAGCTTTCTTT
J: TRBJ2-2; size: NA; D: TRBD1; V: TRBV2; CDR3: CASRSGTGNTGELFF; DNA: TGTGCCAGCAGATCCGGGACAGGGAACACCGGGGAGCTGTTTTTT
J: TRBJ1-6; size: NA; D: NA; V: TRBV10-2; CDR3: CASTVAMGRQDNSPLHF; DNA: TGCGCCAGCACTGTAGCGATGGGAAGGCAAGATAATTCACCCCTCCACTTT